The sequence of this TCR beta chain was determined in a study of regulatory T cells in long-lasting Graves disease (dated by TCRdb to the early 2020s). About the full investigation: Patients with newly diagnosed Graves' disease had been on antithyroid drugs for under 3 months. Patients with persistent Graves' disease were compared with patients with newly diagnosed Graves' disease using TCR sequencing and RNA sequencing of peripheral blood. The study was registered as a clinical trial and conducted in China. A total of 33 samples underwent TCR sequencing, from 13 patients with persistent Graves' disease and 20 or so patients with newly diagnosed Graves' disease. Results and caveats for the whole study, not just this receptor: Sequencing and analysis were restricted to the TCR beta chain. The study examined only peripheral blood because the primary lesion, thyroid tissue, could not be accessed. Compared with newly diagnosed patients, persistent Graves' disease patients had lower TCR Shannon entropy and fewer highly expanded clones, which suggests clonal expansion. TRBV28, TRBJ1-2 and TRBJ2-5 were preferentially used in persistent disease, while TRBV20-1 and TRBJ2-1 were favored in newly diagnosed disease. More public clonotypes were shared among persistent patients (roughly 3,000) than among newly diagnosed patients (roughly 1,000). As a limitation, the authors acknowledged that the small sample size may reduce accuracy.

Cut back by 6 bases and 3 bases, the V and J ends lie 11 bases apart. There are 13 amino acids in the CDR3, from cysteine to phenylalanine inclusive. The CDR3 DNA has 39 bases and is translated from base 1. The meaning of the sample's time point label: newly diagnosed GD, antithyroid drugs for less than 3 months. For both TCR sequencing and RNA sequencing, RNA was extracted from PBMCs using TRIzol. Graves' disease was diagnosed according to American Thyroid Association guidelines. The patients came from an endocrinology department in Xi'an, China. Each patient gave approximately 8.8 milliliters of peripheral blood, collected in an EDTA anticoagulant tube. Ficoll Paque Plus density gradient separation was used to isolate PBMCs, and no further T cell sorting was performed. An Agilent 2100 Bioanalyzer and agarose gel were used to check RNA quality, while a NanoDrop 2000 measured RNA concentration. Libraries were made using multiplex PCR. Instrument used: Illumina HiSeq 4000. iRepertoire HTBI primers and Arm-PCR amplification of CDR3 regions were used to construct TCR beta libraries. Before sequencing, the PCR products went through gel purification. The original pipeline was this. Across samples, around 58 TRBV and 13 to 15 TRBJ segments were identified and used for gene usage analysis of CDR3 amino acid clonotypes. COPE and FqMerger were used to merge filtered high-quality paired reads into contigs. Contigs were aligned with BLAST to IMGT TRBV, TRBD and TRBJ reference genes, and CDR3 was defined per IMGT. Clonotypes above 0.1% frequency were classified as highly expanded clones. Shannon entropy served as the measure of repertoire diversity, while the Gini coefficient captured V-J evenness. A clonotype found in more than one individual was treated as public. TCRdb passed the public sequencing reads through fastp at Q25 and MiXCR, retaining productive beta sequences. Merged by CDR3 protein, the rows form single entries marked with the most common genes and DNA. Clone size and V and J calls follow TCRdb, not the original study. The sample table shows around 500,000 distinct CDR3 sequences, and approximately 12% are seen once. In total, the top ten clones hold roughly a tenth of the sample.

With regard to this clonotype: The clone's antigen remains unknown. Per-base qualities were not stored, and no clone one base away is much larger.

Separately, the same data were catalogued under a study of T cells in Graves' hyperthyroidism and ophthalmopathy. According to the second study: Graves' hyperthyroidism was defined as stable when no progression to ophthalmopathy occurred over 18 months of follow-up. Hyperthyroidism patients were newly diagnosed, with disease duration under 2 months, and aged 18 to 65 years. Patients with uncontrolled infections, other autoimmune diseases, pregnancy or lactation were excluded. Clinical symptoms, serum thyroxine and TRAb, thyroid ultrasound, and orbital computed tomography formed the basis for the diagnoses. For the first round of RT-PCR on the TCR CDR3, the HTBI primer set was used together with the Qiagen OneStep RT-PCR kit. Most expanded thyroid clonotypes (frequency above 0.001) were also detected in blood, a finding suggesting that blood repertoires may reflect thyroid immune responses. In cross-validation, a model built on a 13 V-J signature told ophthalmopathy apart from stable hyperthyroidism with roughly 87% sensitivity and roughly 81% specificity, and in testing the same model reached 80%/75%. During validation, the model predicted progression to ophthalmopathy a median of around six months ahead of onset, with almost 71% sensitivity and roughly 75% specificity. A discovery cohort of approximately 100 patients, 43 with Graves' ophthalmopathy and more than 55 with stable Graves' hyperthyroidism, was used to find distinguishing TCR V-J signatures. An independent validation cohort of about 20 hyperthyroidism patients and 15 or so patients who later progressed to ophthalmopathy tested prospective prediction of ophthalmopathy. The 100 or so discovery patients were randomly split 7:3 into training and test sets. In more than 5 Graves' hyperthyroidism patients, the study also compared T-cell repertoires from thyroid tissue with T-cell repertoires from blood. After sampling, hyperthyroidism patients received methimazole starting at 30 mg daily, and ophthalmopathy patients received high-dose intravenous methylprednisolone. Libraries were constructed in a second round of multiplex PCR, after which size selection and purification were carried out. Paired-end sequencing of the libraries was performed with 100 bp reads on an Illumina HiSeq2000. SOAPnuke was used to process the raw data, removing reads that contained adapters or uncalled bases, had a mean Phred below 15, or lacked an exact match to the constant primer or identifier. High-quality paired reads were merged with COPE v1.2.5, and unique nucleotide sequences were defined as clonotypes. MiTCR v1.1 was used to align the clonotypes against IMGT TRBV, TRBD and TRBJ reference segments. Analysis was restricted to V-J combinations with a frequency above 0.0001, which covered roughly 99% of repertoires. The TCS score was defined as the ratio of F50 (clonal expansion) to E x V (chaos), calculated using BLOSUM62-based TCRdist between CDR3 peptides within each V-J. Welch's t-statistics and random forest reduced 500 to 550 V-J features to 13, which were used in a naive Bayes classifier (R e1071). No statistical method was used to fix the sample size in advance, and group allocation was not hidden from the investigators. TCR Vbeta CDR3 sequencing of 120 to 150 peripheral blood samples (43 ophthalmopathy, 75 to 85 hyperthyroidism and some 17 progressor patients) is reported in the paper.

The TCR was taken from a man aged 25-45 years with Graves disease. Donor details come from another sample of the same person, matched by shared clones. This specimen consisted of peripheral blood mononuclear cells (PBMCs), obtained at new diagnosis, from a patient treated with antithyroid drugs. The rearrangement combines TRBV12-3 or TRBV12-4 with TRBJ1-2, and TRBD1 may be the D gene, going by 6 matching bases. The DNA reads TGTGCCAGCAGACAGGGTAGGGACTATGGCTACACCTTC. Its translation is CASRQGRDYGYTF.